This T cell receptor (beta chain) was recovered during a study of blood T cell repertoires in COVID-19. The table came from immunoSEQ multiplex PCR; TCRdb's copy has only in-frame clones and leaves some out. The table includes 250,000 to 300,000 clones, roughly 86% detected once. The CDR3 is 13 amino acids. Germline V gene sequence: CDR1 GTSNPN, CDR2 SVGIG (reference sequence). The ends were cut back, 6 bases at V and 9 bases at J, with 15 bases in the middle. This receptor was identified in a man younger than 35 with active or convalescent COVID-19. This chain links TRBV30 with TRBJ1-6, with D possibly being TRBD1 (6 bases). Sequencing input: peripheral blood. The CDR3 DNA reads as TGTGCCTGCAGGGGCGGGCAGCTTTCACCCCTCCACTTT. This translates into CACRGGQLSPLHF.